The source of this TCR beta chain is a study of cytomegalovirus exposure and HLA in healthy donors. CDR3 length: 15 amino acids. The V gene's germline CDR1 is MGHRA and CDR2 YSYEKL. PCR amplification relied on 60 Vbeta primers (plus 13 Jbeta primers). The protocol was immunoSEQ multiplex PCR, while the TCRdb copy is restricted to in-frame clones and leaves out a portion. The top ten clones hold less than 4.5% of a sample with fewer than 300,000 clones, roughly 88% of them seen once. The chain recombines TRBV4-1 with TRBJ2-5; 15 bases fit TRBD2. The DNA end is more similar to TRBJ2-7, so the J call may be wrong. Source material: PBMCs. The clonotype originates from a man aged 35-49 years in good health and CMV-seropositive. The CDR3 DNA follows: TGCGCCAGCAGCTCGGGACTAGCGGGAGGTTACGAGCAGTACTTC. Translated: CASSSGLAGGYEQYF.